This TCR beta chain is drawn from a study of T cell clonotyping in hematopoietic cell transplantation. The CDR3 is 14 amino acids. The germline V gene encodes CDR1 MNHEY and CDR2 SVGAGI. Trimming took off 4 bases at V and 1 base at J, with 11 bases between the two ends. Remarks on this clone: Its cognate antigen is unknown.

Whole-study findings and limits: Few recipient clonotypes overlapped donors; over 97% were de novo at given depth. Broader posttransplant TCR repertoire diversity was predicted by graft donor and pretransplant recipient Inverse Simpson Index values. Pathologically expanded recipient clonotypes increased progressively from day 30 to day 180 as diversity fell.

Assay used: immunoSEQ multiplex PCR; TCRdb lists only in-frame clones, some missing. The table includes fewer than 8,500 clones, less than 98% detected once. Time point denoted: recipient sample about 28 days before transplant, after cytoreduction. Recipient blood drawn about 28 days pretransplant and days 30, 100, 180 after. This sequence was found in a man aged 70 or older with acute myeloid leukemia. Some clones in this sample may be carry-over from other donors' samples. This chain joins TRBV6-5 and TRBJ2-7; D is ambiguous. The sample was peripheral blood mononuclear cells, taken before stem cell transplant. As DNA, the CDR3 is TGTGCCAGCAGTTTATCGTCCAGATCCTACGAGCAGTACTTC. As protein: CASSLSSRSYEQYF.